This T cell receptor (beta chain) was obtained from a study of chemoradiotherapy in HPV16-positive cancers. With V trimmed by 11 bases and J by 4 bases, 6 bases remained unmatched. The CDR3 has 12 amino acids. Per germline, CDR1 MNHNS and CDR2 SASEGT. Study results and caveats: For HPV16-positive patients, expanding HPV-responsive T cells associated with longer recurrence-free survival.

Libraries were prepared by immunoSEQ multiplex PCR; TCRdb keeps only in-frame clonotypes and omits some of them. Here the sample spans approximately 12,000 clones, 60% to 80% being singletons. To note about this clone: Antigen specificity is unknown.

This sample was obtained from a patient who underwent chemoradiotherapy. This TCR was sampled from a human donor with HPV-associated anogenital cancer. The V call is TRBV6-1, the J call TRBJ1-2, with 8 bases that match TRBD1. CDR3 sequence: CAGGQGGYGYTF. The CDR3 coding sequence is TGTGCCGGAGGACAGGGAGGCTATGGCTACACCTTC.